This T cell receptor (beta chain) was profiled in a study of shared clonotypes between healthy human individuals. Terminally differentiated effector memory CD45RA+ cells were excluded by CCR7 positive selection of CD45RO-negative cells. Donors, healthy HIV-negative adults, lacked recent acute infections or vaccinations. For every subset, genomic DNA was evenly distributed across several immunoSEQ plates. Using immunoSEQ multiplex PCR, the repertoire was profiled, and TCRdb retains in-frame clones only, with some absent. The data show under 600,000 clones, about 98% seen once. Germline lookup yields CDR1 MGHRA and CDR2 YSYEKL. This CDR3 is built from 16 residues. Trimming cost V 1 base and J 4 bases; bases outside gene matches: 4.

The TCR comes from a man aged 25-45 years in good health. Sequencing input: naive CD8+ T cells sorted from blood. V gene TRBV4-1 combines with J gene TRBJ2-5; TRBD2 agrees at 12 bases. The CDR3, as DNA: TGCGCCAGCAGCCAAGCTGAACTAGCGGGAGGAGAGACCCAGTACTTC. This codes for CASSQAELAGGETQYF.